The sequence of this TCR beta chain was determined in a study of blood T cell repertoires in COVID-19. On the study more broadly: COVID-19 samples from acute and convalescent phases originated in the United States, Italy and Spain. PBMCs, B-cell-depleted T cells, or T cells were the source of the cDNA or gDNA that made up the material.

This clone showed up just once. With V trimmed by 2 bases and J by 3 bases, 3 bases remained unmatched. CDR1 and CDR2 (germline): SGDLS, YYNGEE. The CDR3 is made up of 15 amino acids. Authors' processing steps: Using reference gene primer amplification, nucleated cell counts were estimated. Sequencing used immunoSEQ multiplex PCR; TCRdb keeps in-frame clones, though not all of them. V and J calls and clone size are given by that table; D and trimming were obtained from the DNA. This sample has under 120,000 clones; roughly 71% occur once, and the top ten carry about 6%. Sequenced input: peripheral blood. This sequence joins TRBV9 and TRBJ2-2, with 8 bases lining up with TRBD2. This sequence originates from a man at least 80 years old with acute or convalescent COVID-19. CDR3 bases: TGTGCCAGCAGCGTGACTAGCGTCTACACCGGGGAGCTGTTTTTT. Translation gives CASSVTSVYTGELFF.